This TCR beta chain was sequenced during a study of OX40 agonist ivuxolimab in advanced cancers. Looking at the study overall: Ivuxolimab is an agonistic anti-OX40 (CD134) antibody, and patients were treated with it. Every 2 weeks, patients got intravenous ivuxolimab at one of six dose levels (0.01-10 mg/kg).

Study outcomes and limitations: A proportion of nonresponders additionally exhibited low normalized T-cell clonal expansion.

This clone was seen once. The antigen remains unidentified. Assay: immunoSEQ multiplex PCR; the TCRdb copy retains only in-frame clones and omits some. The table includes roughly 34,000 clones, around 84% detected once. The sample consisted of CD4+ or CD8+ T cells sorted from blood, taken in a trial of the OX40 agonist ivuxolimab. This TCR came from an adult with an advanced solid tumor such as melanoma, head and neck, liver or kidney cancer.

The CDR3 here is CAWSEVSGANVLTF. The CDR3 DNA is TGTGCCTGGAGTGAAGTCTCTGGGGCCAACGTCCTGACTTTC. J is TRBJ2-6 and V is TRBV30, with unresolved D. The ends were cut back, 1 base at V and 0 bases at J, with 4 bases in the middle. The CDR3 is made up of 14 amino acids. Germline loops: CDR1 GTSNPN, CDR2 SVGIG (reference sequence).